A selection of T cell receptor beta chains follows, all from one sample in a study of shared clonotypes between healthy human individuals. TCRdb's copy holds only in-frame clones and misses some; the assay was immunoSEQ multiplex PCR. The repertoire holds about 2.3 million clones, with roughly 90% as singletons. The specimen was naive CD4+ T cells from PBMCs. Source of these receptors: a young man in good health. Some clones in this sample may be carry-over from other donors' samples. CDR3s include the opening cysteine and the closing phenylalanine or tryptophan. Each record gives: J gene, V gene, CDR3 length, CDR3 protein.

J: TRBJ2-6
V: TRBV28
length: 14
CDR3: CASVWASGANVLTF

J: TRBJ2-4
V: TRBV6-1
length: 15
CDR3: CASSEVQGRPNIQYF

J: TRBJ2-5
V: TRBV5-4
length: 15
CDR3: CASSQAGDLKETQYF

J: TRBJ1-1
V: TRBV6-7
length: 14
CDR3: CASSYRYPRPISFF

J: TRBJ2-2
V: TRBV28
length: 14
CDR3: CASSLGGNTGELFF

J: TRBJ2-1
V: TRBV6-6
length: 13
CDR3: CASSQSDTQRGVF

J: TRBJ2-7
V: TRBV27
length: 14
CDR3: CASTRTGVSYEQYF

J: TRBJ2-3
V: TRBV27
length: 14
CDR3: CASSFWTMPDTQYF

J: TRBJ2-1
V: TRBV11-2
length: 16
CDR3: CASSSTSGSSYNEQFF

J: TRBJ2-7
V: TRBV11-3
length: 13
CDR3: CASSLGSAYEQYF

J: TRBJ1-3
V: TRBV2
length: 15
CDR3: CASSQDRRSGNTIYF

J: TRBJ2-5
V: TRBV11-1
length: 15
CDR3: CASSPRGTLRETQYF

J: TRBJ2-5
V: TRBV7-8
length: 18
CDR3: CASSLGARMGFAQETQYF

J: TRBJ2-2
V: TRBV9
length: 16
CDR3: CASSPGPGGNTGELFF

J: TRBJ2-7
V: TRBV9
length: 16
CDR3: CASSVVGGDRVCEQYF

J: TRBJ2-7
V: TRBV27
length: 12
CDR3: CASAQAGYEQYF

J: TRBJ1-1
V: TRBV11-2
length: 14
CDR3: CASSSQRGDTEAFF

J: TRBJ2-4
V: TRBV9
length: 17
CDR3: CASSGPGTGPPWPIQYF

J: TRBJ1-5
V: TRBV6-5
length: 13
CDR3: CASSWDSNQPQHF

J: TRBJ1-6
V: TRBV7-3
length: 14
CDR3: CASSPGQGYSPLHF

J: TRBJ2-3
V: TRBV7-7
length: 13
CDR3: CASSITGTDTQYF

J: TRBJ1-2
V: TRBV9
length: 11
CDR3: CASSLGRSYTF

J: TRBJ1-4
V: TRBV7-9
length: 14
CDR3: CASRPTGGNEKLFF

J: TRBJ2-7
V: TRBV28
length: 14
CDR3: CASTQRERTYEQYF

J: TRBJ1-1
V: TRBV6-5
length: 15
CDR3: CASSYDGGPGTEAFF